A single sample is the source of the 29 T cell receptor beta chains below, sequenced in a study of blood T cell repertoires in COVID-19. Using immunoSEQ multiplex PCR, the repertoire was profiled, and TCRdb retains in-frame clones only, with some absent. The table has about 120,000 clones, approximately 74% seen once; the top ten hold roughly 5.5%. The sequenced material came from peripheral blood. These receptors came from a man in his sixties with acute or convalescent COVID-19.

This clone occurred a few times. The rearrangement joins TRBV3-1 (or the pseudogene TRBV3-2) to TRBJ2-7, with D perhaps matching TRBD1 (5 bases). V was pared by 5 bases and J by 3 bases, with 17 bases between. This CDR3 is built from 15 residues. Looked up from germline, CDR1 is LGHDT and CDR2 is YNNKEL (reference sequence). In DNA, the CDR3 is TGTGCCAGCAGCTATAGGATAGCCAGGGACTACGAGCAGTACTTC. Its protein is CASSYRIARDYEQYF.

This chain joins TRBV28 and TRBJ2-7, with TRBD2 identical over 7 bases. The CDR3 has 13 residues. Germline loops: CDR1 MDHEN, CDR2 SYDVKM. Trimming at V came to 5 bases and at J to 2 bases, leaving 3 bases not matched to a gene. CDR3 residues: CASSGRVPYEQYF. The CDR3 DNA reads as TGTGCCAGCAGTGGGAGGGTTCCCTACGAGCAGTACTTC.

The chain recombines TRBV5-1 with TRBJ2-7, with TRBD1 as a possible D gene (5 bases). The CDR3 runs to 12 residues. Germline V CDR1 and CDR2: SGHRS, YFSETQ. Trimming stripped 3 bases from V and 9 bases from J, with 13 bases between. The CDR3 DNA sequence: TGCGCCAGCAGCTCTACAAACCAGGGGCAGTACTTC. This translates into CASSSTNQGQYF. Looking up the rest from reference TRBV5-1 and TRBJ2-7 gives the full variable domain: KAGVTQTPRYLIKTRGQQVTLSCSPISGHRSVSWYQQTPGQGLQFLFEYFSETQRNKGNFPGRFSGRQFSNSRSEMNVSTLELGDSALYLCASSSTNQGQYFGPGTRLTVT.

This clone appeared a single time. The rearrangement joins TRBV6-4 to TRBJ2-1; 7 bases are a match to TRBD2. The germline V gene encodes CDR1 MRHNA and CDR2 SNTAGT. This CDR3 region has 13 residues. The ends lost 5 bases at V and 12 bases at J; junction bases unmatched: 10. CDR3 coding DNA: TGTGCCAGCAGTTTGAATTACGGGACTACGCAGTTCTTC. Amino acids: CASSLNYGTTQFF.

This chain joins TRBV5-1 and TRBJ2-2, with 7 bases fitting TRBD2. Losses at the gene ends were 4 bases for V and 4 bases for J; bases not matched to a gene: 4. Germline V gene lookup returns CDR1 SGHRS and CDR2 YFSETQ. CDR3 size: 14 residues. DNA of the CDR3: TGCGCCAGCAGCCCTTGGACTAGCACCGGGGAGCTGTTTTTT. As protein: CASSPWTSTGELFF. The whole variable domain, filled in from reference TRBV5-1 and TRBJ2-2, reads KAGVTQTPRYLIKTRGQQVTLSCSPISGHRSVSWYQQTPGQGLQFLFEYFSETQRNKGNFPGRFSGRQFSNSRSEMNVSTLELGDSALYLCASSPWTSTGELFFGEGSRLTVL.

The chain couples TRBV27 to TRBJ1-6; the D gene is possibly TRBD1 (5 bases). CDR1 is MNHEY and CDR2 is SMNVEV in the germline V gene (reference sequence). The CDR3 totals 16 residues. V was trimmed by 3 bases and J by 9 bases, leaving 18 bases between them. The DNA for the CDR3 is TGTGCCAGCAGTTTCGGTTCGCGCCAGGGCGTTTCACCCCTCCACTTT. This translates into CASSFGSRQGVSPLHF.

The rearrangement joins TRBV29-1 to TRBJ2-1; weak D call: TRBD2 (7 bases). V lost 7 bases to trimming and J lost 7 bases, with 29 bases between them. Per the germline V gene, CDR1 is SQVTM and CDR2 is ANQGSEA. The CDR3 covers 17 residues. In DNA, the CDR3 is TGCAGCGGGGAGGGGACACATGGGTATAGTCAAATTAATGAGCAGTTCTTC. Translated, it gives CSGEGTHGYSQINEQFF.

The chain employs TRBV6-1 and TRBJ2-4, with TRBD2 as a possible D gene (6 bases). Germline V CDR1 and CDR2: MNHNS, SASEGT. Trimming shortened V by 3 bases and J by 0 bases, and 12 bases separated the two germline ends. CDR3 length equals 16 residues. CDR3 DNA sequence: TGTGCCAGCAGTGACACTAGCCATCTAGCCAAAAACATTCAGTACTTC. Amino acids: CASSDTSHLAKNIQYF.

This clone was seen only once. The chain carries TRBV6-5 and TRBJ2-7, with TRBD1 identical over 9 bases. With V trimmed by 7 bases and J by 3 bases, 10 bases remained unmatched. The length of the CDR3 is 15 residues. Germline CDR1 MNHEY, CDR2 SVGAGI. The chain's CDR3 is CASTGLGQGSYEQYF. The CDR3 bases are TGTGCCAGCACCGGACTGGGACAGGGTAGCTACGAGCAGTACTTC.

This sequence joins TRBV27 and TRBJ1-5, with D possibly matching TRBD1 (5 bases). CDR1 and CDR2 (germline): MNHEY, SMNVEV (reference sequence). The CDR3 is 14 residues long. V lost 6 bases and J 4 bases, leaving 13 bases between the germline ends. CDR3: CASSLEPGNQPQHF. In DNA, the CDR3 is TGTGCCAGCAGCCTGGAGCCAGGGAATCAGCCCCAGCATTTT.

The CDR3 here is CASRPGGTGELFF. The CDR3 coding sequence is TGTGCCAGCAGACCGGGGGGCACCGGGGAGCTGTTTTTT. The rearrangement joins TRBV28 to TRBJ2-2, with 7 bases matching TRBD2. CDR1 is MDHEN, CDR2 SYDVKM, per germline. The V segment lost 6 bases and the J segment 4 bases; nucleotides outside the gene matches: 2. The CDR3 runs 13 residues.

V usage is TRBV14 and J usage is TRBJ1-1, with D uncertain. The germline CDR1 and CDR2 sequences are SGHDN and FVKESK. This CDR3 has 14 residues. Trimming shortened V by 2 bases and J by 2 bases, and 9 bases separated the two germline ends. Written as DNA, the CDR3 is TGTGCCAGCAGCCAACCACGGGGAAACACTGAAGCTTTCTTT. Its translation is CASSQPRGNTEAFF.

The chain recombines TRBV28 with TRBJ1-2; the D gene is possibly TRBD1 (6 bases). Germline V CDR1 and CDR2: MDHEN, SYDVKM. The CDR3 covers 15 residues. Deletions cut 3 bases from V and 2 bases from J, with 13 bases between. The CDR3 coding sequence is TGTGCCAGCAGTTTCCCCCAGGGGCAGAACTATGGCTACACCTTC. As protein: CASSFPQGQNYGYTF.

The rearrangement links TRBV9 to TRBJ2-7, with a tentative D call TRBD1 (6 bases). CDR1 SGDLS and CDR2 YYNGEE come from the germline V gene. Trimming left V 3 bases short and J 6 bases short, with 13 bases between. This CDR3 has 13 residues. The CDR3 is CASSGQVGGEQYF. The CDR3 DNA sequence: TGTGCCAGCAGCGGACAGGTTGGGGGCGAGCAGTACTTC.

The table lists this clone with a count of one. The rearrangement uses TRBV6-4 and TRBJ2-3; 13 bases are a match to TRBD2. V dropped 6 bases and J dropped 5; count of bases not matched to a gene: 11. Germline CDR1 reads MRHNA; CDR2 reads SNTAGT. The CDR3 has 17 residues. This CDR3 reads CASSPRVLAGGIDTQYF. For the CDR3, the DNA is TGTGCCAGCAGCCCACGCGTACTAGCGGGGGGGATAGATACGCAGTATTTT.

J is TRBJ2-3 and V is TRBV4-1; D is ambiguous. The CDR3 has 15 amino acids. V shed 2 bases and J shed 0 bases, with 9 bases lying between them. Germline lookup yields CDR1 MGHRA and CDR2 YSYEKL. CDR3 residues: CASSQLSPSTDTQYF. DNA of the CDR3: TGCGCCAGCAGCCAACTTAGTCCCAGCACAGATACGCAGTATTTT.

The chain employs TRBV30 and TRBJ2-1; 7 bases map to TRBD2. This CDR3 region has 19 residues. Unmatched junction bases numbered 21, after V lost 1 base and J lost 6 bases. Germline lookup yields CDR1 GTSNPN and CDR2 SVGIG (reference sequence). The CDR3 sequence: CAWSALGRLAGVSRNEQFF. CDR3 in DNA: TGTGCCTGGAGTGCCTTGGGCCGCTTGGCGGGAGTGTCTCGCAATGAGCAGTTCTTC.

The genes are TRBV5-1 and TRBJ1-2; D perhaps matches TRBD1 (6 bases). The CDR3 covers 12 residues. The V gene lost 4 bases and the J gene lost 5 bases, with 9 bases spanning the gap. Germline lookup yields CDR1 SGHRS and CDR2 YFSETQ. The DNA of the CDR3 is TGCGCCAGCAGCCCCCAGGGGTATGGCTACACCTTC. Translated, it gives CASSPQGYGYTF.

The chain has TRBV5-1 and TRBJ1-5; TRBD1 might be the D (6 bases). Trimming pared 3 bases from V and 0 bases from J, leaving 7 bases between. The CDR3 is 14 amino acids. Germline V gene sequence: CDR1 SGHRS, CDR2 YFSETQ. In DNA form, the CDR3 reads TGCGCCAGCAGCTCAGGGGATAGCAATCAGCCCCAGCATTTT. This encodes CASSSGDSNQPQHF.

The chain combines TRBV3-1 (or the pseudogene TRBV3-2) with TRBJ1-6; unclear D gene. The CDR3 spans 17 residues. V gave up 4 bases and J gave up 7 bases, with 20 bases separating them. Germline CDR1 reads LGHDT; CDR2 reads YNNKEL (reference sequence). The CDR3 sequence is CASSPTSFGVRNSPLHF. CDR3 in DNA: TGTGCCAGCAGCCCCACCTCTTTCGGGGTCAGGAATTCACCCCTCCACTTT.

Written as DNA, the CDR3 is TGTGCCATCAGTGGGACTAGCGGGGACCCCCATGAGCAGTTCTTC. Encoded protein: CAISGTSGDPHEQFF. The V and J genes are TRBV10-3 and TRBJ2-1, with 12 bases aligning to TRBD2. CDR1 ENHRY and CDR2 SYGVKD come from the germline V gene. This CDR3 comprises 15 residues. V lost 4 bases and J lost 8; bases outside the gene matches: 6.

The rearrangement uses TRBV19 and TRBJ2-1; 11 bases are shared with TRBD1. The CDR3 spans 15 residues. The V and J ends lost 1 base and 8 bases, in that order; junction bases with no gene match: 4. CDR1 and CDR2 (germline): LNHDA, SQIVND (reference sequence). CDR3: CASSIGGQGVYEQFF. The CDR3 nucleotides read TGTGCCAGTAGTATAGGGGGACAGGGGGTCTATGAGCAGTTCTTC.

This clone was recorded only once. V and J are TRBV3-1 (or the pseudogene TRBV3-2) and TRBJ2-1; 14 nucleotides match TRBD2. The J segment lost 9 bases and the V segment lost 4 bases, leaving 2 bases of the junction unmatched. From germline, CDR1 is LGHDT and CDR2 YNNKEL (reference sequence). This CDR3 contains 14 residues. The CDR3 here is CASSPGTSGSEQFF. CDR3 sequence (DNA): TGTGCCAGCAGCCCCGGGACTAGCGGGAGTGAGCAGTTCTTC.

The chain links TRBV10-3 to TRBJ1-6; D possibly corresponds to TRBD1 (5 bases). The V gene lost 5 bases and the J gene lost 7 bases, with 15 bases spanning the gap. This CDR3 is 15 amino acids long. In germline, CDR1 is ENHRY, CDR2 SYGVKD. The CDR3 region has the DNA TGTGCCATCAGTCCCGCGGACACCCTGAATTCACCCCTCCACTTT. This codes for CAISPADTLNSPLHF.

The chain couples TRBV2 to TRBJ1-5, with D possibly matching TRBD1 (5 bases). The germline CDR1 and CDR2 sequences are SNHLY and FYNNEI. The V end was cut by 0 bases, the J end by 7 bases, with 10 bases between. The CDR3 has 14 amino acids. This chain's CDR3 is CASSEAGGGQPQHF. DNA of the CDR3: TGTGCCAGCAGTGAAGCGGGGGGAGGGCAGCCCCAGCATTTT. The complete variable domain, with remaining parts taken from reference TRBV2 and TRBJ1-5, reads EPEVTQTPSHQVTQMGQEVILRCVPISNHLYFYWYRQILGQKVEFLVSFYNNEISEKSEIFDDQFSVERPDGSNFTLKIRSTKLEDSAMYFCASSEAGGGQPQHFGDGTRLSIL.

Of note for this clone: Relative to the germline gene, one junction end is altered; a read error may explain this. V is TRBV6-1 and J is TRBJ1-4; D is perhaps TRBD1 (6 bases). CDR3 length equals 13 residues. Germline CDR1 reads MNHNS; CDR2 reads SASEGT. The CDR3 region has the DNA TGTGCCAGCAGTGAAGCGACGAACAGGGTGGCCGATTTT. It yields the protein CASSEATNRVADF.

The rearrangement joins TRBV6-1 to TRBJ1-2; 7 positions agree with TRBD1. Germline trimming cut 6 bases from V and 8 bases from J; bases unmatched to any gene: 9. The CDR3 spans 13 residues. Germline CDR1 and CDR2: MNHNS and SASEGT. CDR3 sequence: CASSTTGSGGYTF. The CDR3, as DNA: TGTGCCAGCAGCACGACAGGGTCAGGCGGCTACACCTTC.

The chain links TRBV4-1 to TRBJ1-2; D might be TRBD1 (6 bases). The CDR3 is 15 residues long. Trimming pared 4 bases from V and 1 base from J, leaving 13 bases between. The germline CDR1 and CDR2 sequences are MGHRA and YSYEKL. In DNA form, the CDR3 reads TGCGCCAGCAGCCCGAGGACAGTTGATAACTATGGCTACACCTTC. It yields the protein CASSPRTVDNYGYTF.

This chain uses TRBV3-1 (or the pseudogene TRBV3-2) with TRBJ1-4, with TRBD1 matching over 9 bases. J lost 8 bases, V lost 2 bases, and 12 bases had no gene match. CDR1 and CDR2 (germline): LGHDT, YNNKEL (reference sequence). The CDR3 runs 17 residues. CDR3 loop: CASSQRSGQGFNEKLFF. The DNA of the CDR3 is TGTGCCAGCAGCCAACGTTCGGGACAGGGATTTAACGAAAAACTGTTTTTT.